The next 14 T cell receptor beta chains were all read from a single sample in a study of cytomegalovirus exposure and HLA in healthy donors. Primers for the PCR totalled 60 Vbeta and 13 Jbeta. Clones were read by immunoSEQ multiplex PCR, and TCRdb kept only the in-frame ones, dropping some. The sample has about 95,000 clones, about 86% seen once. The sequenced material came from PBMCs. The source of these receptors is a woman between 65 and 79 years old in good health and CMV-seropositive.

This clone was seen just once. The genes are TRBV19 and TRBJ2-5, with 9 bases lining up with TRBD1. The CDR3 consists of 15 residues. With V trimmed by 6 bases and J by 4 bases, 9 bases remained unmatched. Looked up from germline, CDR1 is LNHDA and CDR2 is SQIVND (reference sequence). The CDR3 DNA is TGTGCCAGTAGCGTGACAGGGGGTAAGGGAGAGACCCAGTACTTC. Translated: CASSVTGGKGETQYF.

The J gene is TRBJ1-3, the V gene TRBV28, with 7 bases lining up with TRBD1. Germline CDR1 is MDHEN and CDR2 is SYDVKM. The CDR3 contains 14 residues. The V gene end was trimmed by 6 bases and the J gene end by 2 bases; junction bases not matched to a gene: 4. The CDR3: CASSSTGAGNTIYF. Written as DNA, the CDR3 is TGTGCCAGCAGCTCAACAGGGGCTGGAAACACCATATATTTT. Together with reference TRBV28 and TRBJ1-3, the CDR3 gives the full variable domain: DVKVTQSSRYLVKRTGEKVFLECVQDMDHENMFWYRQDPGLGLRLIYFSYDVKMKEKGDIPEGYSVSREKKERFSLILESASTNQTSMYLCASSSTGAGNTIYFGEGSWLTVV.

This clone is a singleton in its sample. Other DNA sequences in this sample translate to the same CDR3. The chain links TRBV19 to TRBJ2-7; D uncertain. Trimming took off 1 base at V and 0 bases at J, with 4 bases between the two ends. Per the germline V gene, CDR1 is LNHDA and CDR2 is SQIVND (reference sequence). This CDR3 contains 13 residues. CDR3 sequence reads: CASSIGGSYEQYF. In DNA form, the CDR3 reads TGTGCCAGTAGTATAGGAGGCTCCTACGAGCAGTACTTC.

In its sample, this clone was seen once. The chain recombines TRBV11-2 with TRBJ2-2; no reliable D call. V dropped 5 bases and J dropped 1 base, with 5 bases sitting between them. The CDR3 contains 13 residues. Germline CDR1 and CDR2: SGHAT and FQNNGV. DNA for the CDR3: TGTGCCAGCAGCCCAGAGAACACCGGGGAGCTGTTTTTT. It encodes CASSPENTGELFF.

This chain connects TRBV5-1 to TRBJ2-2, with TRBD1 matching 8 bases. This CDR3 has 17 amino acids. CDR1 and CDR2 (germline): SGHRS, YFSETQ. With V trimmed by 3 bases and J by 1 base, 8 bases remained unmatched. In DNA, the CDR3 is TGCGCCAGCAGCTCCAAACTCGGGACAGGGAACACCGGGGAGCTGTTTTTT. This codes for CASSSKLGTGNTGELFF.

This clone was seen only a few times. V is TRBV5-6 and J is TRBJ1-3, with 7 nucleotides matching TRBD1. CDR3 length: 18 amino acids. Germline V gene data show CDR1 as SGHDT and CDR2 as YYEEEE. The J segment lost 8 bases and the V segment lost 3 bases, leaving 20 bases of the junction unmatched. The CDR3 spells CASSYGTARLDPFYTIYF. CDR3 sequence (DNA): TGTGCCAGCAGCTACGGGACAGCCAGATTGGACCCGTTCTACACCATATATTTT.

This sequence joins TRBV18 and TRBJ1-2; the D is unclear. Trimming took off 3 bases at V and 0 bases at J, with 8 bases between the two ends. Germline CDR1 KGHSH, CDR2 LQKENI. CDR3 length: 14 amino acids. CDR3 in DNA: TGTGCCAGCTCACCCGCGGTCGCTAACTATGGCTACACCTTC. Protein sequence: CASSPAVANYGYTF.

The chain carries TRBV5-4 and TRBJ2-7, with 7 bases that match TRBD2. Germline-derived CDR1 and CDR2 are SGHNT and YYREEE (reference sequence). With V trimmed by 0 bases and J by 4 bases, 10 bases remained unmatched. The CDR3 totals 16 residues. CDR3 nucleotide sequence: TGTGCCAGCAGCTTGGCAGCCAGCGGGATAGCTTACGAGCAGTACTTC. It is translated as CASSLAASGIAYEQYF.

The gene calls are TRBV10-3 and TRBJ2-7; 7 bases agree with TRBD2. There are 14 residues in the CDR3. V shed 2 bases and J 3 bases; nucleotides not matched to a gene: 4. Germline CDR1 ENHRY, CDR2 SYGVKD. DNA of the CDR3: TGTGCCATCAGTGAGGGCGGGGGTAACTACGAGCAGTACTTC. It translates to CAISEGGGNYEQYF.

The rearrangement joins TRBV4-2 to TRBJ2-3; TRBD1 matches at 10 bases. V was pared by 0 bases and J by 2 bases, with 11 bases of the junction left unmatched. The CDR3 length is 19 residues. Germline CDR1 LGHNA, CDR2 YNFKEQ. The CDR3 sequence: CASSQESTGQGFSTDTQYF. The CDR3 DNA is TGTGCCAGCAGCCAAGAGAGTACGGGACAGGGGTTCTCCACAGATACGCAGTATTTT.

The rearrangement links TRBV11-2 to TRBJ2-3; 8 positions match TRBD2. This CDR3 region has 17 residues. Germline CDR1 reads SGHAT; CDR2 reads FQNNGV. With V trimmed by 1 base and J by 2 bases, 8 bases remained unmatched. DNA of the CDR3: TGTGCCAGCAGCTTAGGTTACTCAGCGGGAGTCACAGATACGCAGTATTTT. This translates into CASSLGYSAGVTDTQYF.

The rearrangement uses TRBV9 and TRBJ1-2, with 7 bases fitting TRBD1. CDR1 is SGDLS and CDR2 is YYNGEE in the germline V gene. The CDR3 contains 14 residues. V dropped 4 bases and J dropped 3; count of bases not matched to a gene: 6. The CDR3 DNA reads TGTGCCAGCAGCTTCTCCACAGGGGACTATGGCTACACCTTC. Its translation: CASSFSTGDYGYTF.

This clone was seen more than once but under ten times. J is TRBJ2-3 and V is TRBV30; 7 bases are a match to TRBD2. With V trimmed by 3 bases and J by 8 bases, 14 bases remained unmatched. Germline lookup yields CDR1 GTSNPN and CDR2 SVGIG (reference sequence). The CDR3 loop spans 15 amino acids. The CDR3 reads CAWRAPRTSLVTQYF. The CDR3 nucleotides are TGTGCCTGGAGGGCCCCAAGGACTAGTTTGGTTACGCAGTATTTT.

The chain links TRBV30 to TRBJ2-7; TRBD2 agrees at 8 bases. From germline, CDR1 is GTSNPN and CDR2 SVGIG (reference sequence). V trimming: 2 bases; J trimming: 7 bases; junction bases outside the gene matches: 7. This CDR3 has 13 residues. The CDR3 is CAWSLTGGGEQYF. Here the CDR3 DNA reads TGTGCCTGGAGTCTGACGGGAGGGGGTGAGCAGTACTTC.